This T cell receptor (beta chain) originates from a study of blood T cell repertoires in COVID-19. There are 14 residues in the CDR3. Trimming removed 5 bases at V and 6 bases at J, with 16 bases between. Germline V gives CDR1 SGHVS, CDR2 FNYEAQ. Libraries were prepared by immunoSEQ multiplex PCR; TCRdb keeps only in-frame clonotypes and omits some of them. The table records 310,000 or so clones, around 87% of them present only once. Sequenced: peripheral blood. This sequence was found in a woman between 50 and 59 years old who had recovered from COVID-19. The chain joins TRBV7-6 to TRBJ1-1; TRBD1 is a possible D gene (6 bases). In nucleotides, the CDR3 is TGTGCCAGCAGCAGATCTCAGGGGTTCGCTGAAGCTTTCTTT. Its protein product is CASSRSQGFAEAFF.